The T cell receptor beta chain described here comes from a study of graft-versus-host responses after intestinal transplantation. Responders (about 200,000, CFSE-labeled) were co-plated with about 200,000 irradiated, violet-dye-labeled stimulators. Sorted cells were CFSE-low CD3+CD4+ or CD3+CD8+ proliferating responders. Per germline, CDR1 SGHNT and CDR2 YYREEE (reference sequence). The junction had 8 bases not matched to a gene; V was cut back by 8 bases and J by 7 bases. This CDR3 has 13 residues. This clone was seen a handful of times. TCRdb's table, derived via immunoSEQ multiplex PCR, lists solely in-frame clones and lacks some. The sample lists approximately 2,200 clones, less than 30% occurring once.

This TCR was recovered from a human patient who was an organ donor for intestinal transplantation. This sequence joins TRBV5-4 and TRBJ1-4; 7 bases are shared with TRBD1. The sample consisted of alloreactive CD8+ T cells from a mixed lymphocyte reaction culture, taken before transplantation. Subset denoted: CFSE-low proliferating T cells sorted from roughly 6-day pre-transplant mixed lymphocyte reaction (GvH or HvG direction). CDR3 in DNA: TGTGCCAGTAAGGGGGCGCCGGGTGAAAAACTGTTTTTT. It specifies CASKGAPGEKLFF.